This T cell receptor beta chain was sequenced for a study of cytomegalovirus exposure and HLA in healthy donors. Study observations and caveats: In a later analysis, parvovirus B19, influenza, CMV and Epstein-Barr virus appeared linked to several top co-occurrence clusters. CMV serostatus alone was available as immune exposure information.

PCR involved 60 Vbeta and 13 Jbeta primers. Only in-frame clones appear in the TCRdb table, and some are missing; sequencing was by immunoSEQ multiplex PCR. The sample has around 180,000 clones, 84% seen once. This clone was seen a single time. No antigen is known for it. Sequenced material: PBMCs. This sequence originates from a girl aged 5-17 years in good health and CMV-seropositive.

The CDR3 loop reads CASSPDRGPYNEQFF. The CDR3 bases are TGTGCCAGCAGCCCAGACAGGGGGCCTTACAATGAGCAGTTCTTC. This chain connects TRBV6-5 to TRBJ2-1, with TRBD1 identical over 10 bases. V was pared by 6 bases and J by 4 bases, with 6 bases of the junction left unmatched. This CDR3 spans 15 amino acids. Germline-derived CDR1 and CDR2 are MNHEY and SVGAGI.